Below are 11 T cell receptor beta chains sequenced from a single sample in a study of long-term antiretroviral therapy in people with HIV. Researchers ran immunoSEQ v3.0 at survey level. This table comes from immunoSEQ multiplex PCR, and its TCRdb copy is limited to in-frame clones, with some not included. The profile covers fewer than 25,000 clones, with more than 75% appearing a single time and less than 8.5% taken by the ten largest. Sequencing used unsorted PBMCs, obtained 1.8 years before starting antiretroviral therapy. The receptors were sampled from a woman aged 30 to 39 with HIV.

J is TRBJ2-1 and V is TRBV11-2; D is possibly TRBD1 or TRBD2 (5 bases each). This CDR3 has 15 amino acids. Trimming pared 0 bases from V and 9 bases from J, leaving 15 bases between. The germline V gene has CDR1 SGHAT and CDR2 FQNNGV. CDR3 nucleotide sequence: TGTGCCAGCAGCTTAGAAACGGGGCGGATATCTGAGCAGTTCTTC. It specifies CASSLETGRISEQFF.

This rearrangement joins TRBV5-1 to TRBJ1-6; D not certain. This CDR3 region has 15 residues. Per the germline V gene, CDR1 is SGHRS and CDR2 is YFSETQ. V was pared by 7 bases and J by 7 bases, with 18 bases between. CDR3 sequence reads: CASQSLSSGNSPLHF. CDR3 sequence (DNA): TGCGCCAGCCAGAGTCTCAGCAGTGGCAATTCACCCCTCCACTTT.

CDR3 DNA: TGTGCCAGCAGTGACCAGTCCAGGGGGCTCATCGGGGAGCTGTTTTTT. This codes for CASSDQSRGLIGELFF. The genes are TRBV6-1 and TRBJ2-2; TRBD1 aligns across 8 bases. The trim removed 3 bases at V and 7 bases at J, leaving 10 bases unmatched. The CDR3 sequence is 16 residues long. CDR1 MNHNS and CDR2 SASEGT come from the germline V gene.

This clone showed up just a few times. The J gene is TRBJ2-7, the V gene TRBV30; TRBD1 matches at 7 bases. V was clipped by 8 bases and J by 4 bases; unmatched bases: 5. This CDR3 is built from 11 residues. From germline, CDR1 is GTSNPN and CDR2 SVGIG (reference sequence). The CDR3 sequence: CAQSRGYEQYF. The CDR3 DNA reads as TGTGCCCAGAGCAGGGGGTACGAGCAGTACTTC.

The chain combines TRBV27 with TRBJ2-2, with D possibly TRBD2 on 6 matching bases. Germline CDR1 is MNHEY and CDR2 is SMNVEV (reference sequence). The germline V and J ends were trimmed by 0 bases and 5 bases, with 13 bases remaining between them. This CDR3 region has 16 residues. CDR3 nucleotides: TGTGCCAGCAGTTTATCGTGGGTGGGAGGAACCGGGGAGCTGTTTTTT. It is translated as CASSLSWVGGTGELFF.

This clone was seen more than once but under ten times. The chain couples TRBV5-6 to TRBJ2-1; weak D call: TRBD1 (8 bases). V gave up 4 bases and J gave up 7 bases, with 21 bases separating them. CDR3 length: 16 residues. Germline lookup yields CDR1 SGHDT and CDR2 YYEEEE. The DNA for the CDR3 is TGTGCCAGCAGCCTCCGGACAGGGAGGGGGAGAAATGAGCAGTTCTTC. Its protein product is CASSLRTGRGRNEQFF.

V and J are TRBV6-1 and TRBJ1-2; 12 nucleotides line up with TRBD1. CDR3 length: 14 residues. With V trimmed by 6 bases and J by 7 bases, 6 bases remained unmatched. The germline V gene has CDR1 MNHNS and CDR2 SASEGT. The CDR3 sequence is CASRTGTGGLGYTF. CDR3 bases: TGTGCCAGCAGAACCGGGACAGGGGGCCTTGGCTACACCTTC.

The chain links TRBV5-6 to TRBJ1-1; D ambiguous. The CDR3 loop spans 15 amino acids. Germline V CDR1 and CDR2: SGHDT, YYEEEE. Trimming left V 2 bases short and J 0 bases short, with 11 bases between. Here the CDR3 reads CASSFIIRVNTEAFF. For the CDR3, the DNA is TGTGCCAGCAGCTTCATTATACGGGTGAACACTGAAGCTTTCTTT.

The rearrangement links TRBV2 to TRBJ2-1; the D is unclear. The V gene lost 2 bases and the J gene lost 10 bases, with 3 bases spanning the gap. The CDR3 length is 10 residues. Germline V gene data show CDR1 as SNHLY and CDR2 as FYNNEI. The CDR3 DNA reads as TGTGCCAGCAGTGAATCCGAGCAGTTCTTC. The encoded protein is CASSESEQFF.

There are a few counts of this clone. CDR3 coding DNA: TGTGCCTGGAGTGCGACGAGCGGTGGCTACACCTTC. Translation gives CAWSATSGGYTF. The chain links TRBV30 to TRBJ1-2; D remains unclear. The germline V and J ends were trimmed by 1 base and 7 bases, with 10 bases remaining between them. The CDR3 covers 12 residues. From germline, CDR1 is GTSNPN and CDR2 SVGIG (reference sequence).

This clone was counted a few times. The V gene is TRBV27, the J gene TRBJ2-7; 11 bases are a match to TRBD1. J lost 5 bases, V lost 5 bases, and 5 bases had no gene match. CDR3 length equals 14 residues. The germline CDR1 and CDR2 sequences are MNHEY and SMNVEV (reference sequence). Here the CDR3 reads CASSPWGQGDEQYV. In DNA, the CDR3 is TGTGCCAGCAGTCCTTGGGGACAGGGGGACGAGCAGTACGTC.